This T cell receptor (beta chain) stems from a study of beta chain features in type 1 diabetes. Germline assignment: CDR1 SQVTM and CDR2 ANQGSEA. Trimming removed 7 bases from V and 4 bases from J, with 10 bases in between. CDR3 length: 11 residues. Expressed TCRB transcripts were sequenced because the isolated RNA had all been reverse transcribed beforehand. For naive, central memory and regulatory T cell samples, reads averaged around 3.6 million. The method was immunoSEQ multiplex PCR; TCRdb's version includes in-frame clones alone and lacks a portion of them. The profile shows about 320,000 clones, less than 15% of them singletons. Turning to this clone: The antigen is undetermined.

Notes on the study in general: Reduced insertions and increased deletions marked VDJ junctions in type 1 diabetes patients. Sequencing of cDNA might inflate the share of cells that strongly express TCR.

The sequenced sample consisted of central memory CD4+ T cells from blood. V gene TRBV29-1 combines with J gene TRBJ1-1, with D possibly TRBD1 on 6 matching bases. The TCR was taken from a young man in good health. The CDR3 nucleotides read TGCAGCGCCCGGACAGCCACTGAAGCTTTCTTT. This translates into CSARTATEAFF.